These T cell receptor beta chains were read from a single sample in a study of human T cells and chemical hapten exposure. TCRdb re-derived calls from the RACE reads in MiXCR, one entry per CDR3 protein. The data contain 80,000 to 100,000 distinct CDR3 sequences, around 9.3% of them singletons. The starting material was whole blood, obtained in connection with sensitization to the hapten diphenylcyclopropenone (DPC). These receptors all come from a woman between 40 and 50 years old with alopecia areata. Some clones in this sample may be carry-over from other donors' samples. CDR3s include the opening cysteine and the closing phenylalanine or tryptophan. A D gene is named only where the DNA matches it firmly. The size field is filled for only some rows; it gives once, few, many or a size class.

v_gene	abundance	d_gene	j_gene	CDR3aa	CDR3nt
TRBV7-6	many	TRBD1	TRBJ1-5	CASSLTPGGDQPQHF	TGTGCCAGCAGCTTAACACCAGGGGGGGACCAGCCCCAGCATTTT
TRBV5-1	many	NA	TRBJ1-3	CASSFGSGSGNTIYF	TGCGCCAGCAGCTTCGGTTCAGGATCTGGAAACACCATATATTTT
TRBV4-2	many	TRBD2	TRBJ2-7	CASSQEIAGVDEQYF	TGTGCCAGCAGCCAAGAAATAGCGGGAGTCGACGAGCAGTACTTC
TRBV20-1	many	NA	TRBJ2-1	CSASRSGVRNNEQFF	TGCAGTGCTAGTCGGTCAGGGGTCCGAAACAATGAGCAGTTCTTC
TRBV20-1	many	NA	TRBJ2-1	CSARVSDAPYNEQFF	TGCAGTGCTAGAGTTAGCGACGCACCTTACAATGAGCAGTTCTTC
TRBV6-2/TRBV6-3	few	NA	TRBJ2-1	CASSYFSSNEQFF	TGTGCCAGCAGTTACTTTTCCAGCAATGAGCAGTTCTTC
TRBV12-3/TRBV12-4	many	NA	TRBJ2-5	CASSQGTGFQETQYF	TGTGCCAGCAGTCAAGGAACAGGTTTCCAAGAGACCCAGTACTTC
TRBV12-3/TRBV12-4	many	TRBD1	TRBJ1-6	CATCLGQGASPLHF	TGTGCCACATGCCTAGGACAGGGGGCTTCACCCCTCCACTTT
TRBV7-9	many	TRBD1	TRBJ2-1	CASSTGDRGLNEQFF	TGTGCCAGCAGCACGGGGGACAGGGGGCTTAATGAGCAGTTCTTC
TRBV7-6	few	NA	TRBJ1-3	CASSLARTENGNTIYF	TGTGCCAGCAGCTTAGCGCGGACGGAAAACGGAAACACCATATATTTT
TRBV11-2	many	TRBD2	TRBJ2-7	CASSLAGRGPYEQYF	TGTGCCAGCAGCTTAGCGGGGAGGGGTCCTTACGAGCAGTACTTC
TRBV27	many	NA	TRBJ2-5	CARTRVRREETQYF	TGTGCCAGAACGCGGGTCCGGAGGGAGGAGACCCAGTACTTC
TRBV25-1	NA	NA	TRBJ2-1	CATRRGNEQFF	TGTGCCACCCGGAGGGGCAATGAGCAGTTCTTC
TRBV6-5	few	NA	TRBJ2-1	CASSYSNARNYNEQFF	TGTGCCAGCAGTTACTCGAATGCCAGAAACTACAATGAGCAGTTCTTC
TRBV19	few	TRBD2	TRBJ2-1	CASSIASGSGNEQFF	TGTGCCAGTAGTATAGCTAGCGGGAGCGGCAATGAGCAGTTCTTC
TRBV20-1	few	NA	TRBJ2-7	CSPQGNPTMEQYF	TGCAGTCCGCAGGGGAACCCCACGATGGAGCAGTACTTC
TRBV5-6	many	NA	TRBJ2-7	CASSLTVSYEQYF	TGTGCCAGCAGCTTGACAGTCTCCTACGAGCAGTACTTC
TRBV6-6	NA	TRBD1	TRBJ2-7	CASSRDRGSSYEQYF	TGTGCCAGCAGTCGCGACAGGGGATCTTCCTACGAGCAGTACTTC
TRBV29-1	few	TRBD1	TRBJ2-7	CSGGQDYEQYF	TGCAGCGGGGGACAGGACTACGAGCAGTACTTC
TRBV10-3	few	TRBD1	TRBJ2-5	CAISRQGQGPKTQYF	TGTGCCATCAGTAGACAAGGACAGGGGCCGAAGACCCAGTACTTC
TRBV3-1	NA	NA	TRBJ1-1	CASSQDPKNTEAFF	TGTGCCAGCAGCCAAGACCCCAAGAACACTGAAGCTTTCTTT
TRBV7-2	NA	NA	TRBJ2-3	CASRLGPNTDTQYF	TGTGCCAGCAGATTGGGCCCGAATACAGATACGCAGTATTTT
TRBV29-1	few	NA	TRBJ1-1	CSVGRGLNTEAFF	TGCAGCGTGGGGCGGGGATTGAACACTGAAGCTTTCTTT
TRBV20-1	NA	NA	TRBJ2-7	CSAGSGSGIYEQYF	TGCAGTGCTGGCTCGGGTAGCGGAATTTACGAGCAGTACTTC
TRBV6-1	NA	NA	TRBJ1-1	CASSEVGQSTEAFF	TGTGCCAGCAGTGAAGTCGGGCAGAGCACTGAAGCTTTCTTT
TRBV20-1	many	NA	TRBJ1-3	CSAKYGGSGNTIYF	TGCAGTGCAAAGTACGGGGGTTCTGGAAACACCATATATTTT
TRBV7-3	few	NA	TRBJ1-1	CASSPGWAGAEAFF	TGTGCCAGTTCTCCCGGGTGGGCCGGGGCTGAAGCTTTCTTT
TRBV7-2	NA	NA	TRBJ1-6	CASSNHGTPLHF	TGTGCCAGCAGCAACCATGGGACCCCCCTCCACTTT
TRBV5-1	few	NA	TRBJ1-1	CASSLALDTSGNTEAFF	TGCGCCAGCAGCTTGGCCCTGGACACGTCAGGGAACACTGAAGCTTTCTTT
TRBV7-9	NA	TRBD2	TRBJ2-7	CASSPSGNSYEQYF	TGTGCCAGCAGCCCTAGCGGAAACTCCTACGAGCAGTACTTC
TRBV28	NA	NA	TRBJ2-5	CASSLFGQETQYF	TGTGCCAGCAGTTTATTCGGGCAAGAGACCCAGTACTTC
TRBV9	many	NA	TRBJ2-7	CASSGQESPSYEQYF	TGTGCCAGCAGCGGACAGGAATCGCCCTCCTACGAGCAGTACTTC
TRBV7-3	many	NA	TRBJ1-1	CASSLMGQGEAFF	TGTGCCAGCAGCTTAATGGGGCAGGGGGAAGCTTTCTTT
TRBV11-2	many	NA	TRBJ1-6	CASSRKISSYNSPLHF	TGTGCCAGCAGCCGAAAAATCAGCTCCTATAATTCACCCCTCCACTTT
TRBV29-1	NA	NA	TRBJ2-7	CSFPTEMSF	TGCAGCTTCCCGACAGAGATGTCCTTC
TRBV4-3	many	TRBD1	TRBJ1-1	CASSPGQGTHTEAFF	TGCGCCAGCAGCCCCGGACAGGGCACCCACACTGAAGCTTTCTTT
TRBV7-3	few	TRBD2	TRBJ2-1	CASSYGTSGSYEQFF	TGTGCCAGCAGCTACGGGACTAGCGGGAGTTATGAGCAGTTCTTC
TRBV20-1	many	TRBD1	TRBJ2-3	CSAQRTGTDTQYF	TGCAGTGCACAGCGGACAGGGACAGATACGCAGTATTTT